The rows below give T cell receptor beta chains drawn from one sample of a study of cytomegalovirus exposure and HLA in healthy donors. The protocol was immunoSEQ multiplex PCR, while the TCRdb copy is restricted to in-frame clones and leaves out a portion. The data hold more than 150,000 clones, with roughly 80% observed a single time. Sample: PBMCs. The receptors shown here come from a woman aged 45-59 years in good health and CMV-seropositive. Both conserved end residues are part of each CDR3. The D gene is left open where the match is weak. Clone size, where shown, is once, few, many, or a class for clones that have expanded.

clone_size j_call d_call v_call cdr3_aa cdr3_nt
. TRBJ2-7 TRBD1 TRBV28 CASRRAPGQGRYEQYF TGTGCCAGCAGGCGCGCTCCGGGACAGGGGAGGTACGAGCAGTACTTC
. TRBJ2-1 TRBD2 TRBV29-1 CSVDRLARPTYNEQFF TGCAGCGTTGATAGACTAGCGAGGCCCACCTACAATGAGCAGTTCTTC
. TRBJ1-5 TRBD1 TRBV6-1 CASSETPTGAGQPQHF TGTGCCAGCAGTGAAACCCCGACAGGGGCGGGTCAGCCCCAGCATTTT
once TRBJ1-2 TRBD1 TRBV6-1 CASSENRGGYTF TGTGCCAGCAGTGAAAACAGGGGCGGCTACACCTTC
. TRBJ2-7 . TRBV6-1 CASRFYEEQYF TGTGCCAGCAGATTCTATGAGGAGCAGTACTTC
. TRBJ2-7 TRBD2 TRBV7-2 CASSPGTSGLGGQYF TGTGCCAGCAGCCCTGGGACTAGCGGGCTCGGGGGGCAGTACTTC
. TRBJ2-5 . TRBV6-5 CASSQDSRATQYF TGTGCCAGCAGTCAGGACAGTCGGGCGACCCAGTACTTC
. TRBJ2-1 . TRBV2 CASSEDRQSYNEQFF TGTGCCAGCAGTGAAGACCGACAGTCCTACAATGAGCAGTTCTTC
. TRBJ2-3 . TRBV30 CAWSGGLVDTQYF TGTGCCTGGAGTGGGGGGCTTGTAGATACGCAGTATTTT
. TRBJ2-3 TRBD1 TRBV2 CASRVRDRGYYSTDTQYF TGTGCCAGCAGGGTCCGGGACAGGGGGTACTACAGCACAGATACGCAGTATTTT
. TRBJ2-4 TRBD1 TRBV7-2 CASSLAGQGSKNIQYF TGTGCCAGCAGCTTAGCGGGACAGGGTAGCAAAAACATTCAGTACTTC
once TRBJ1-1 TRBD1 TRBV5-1 CASSSGQGNTEAFF TGCGCCAGCAGCTCGGGACAGGGGAACACTGAAGCTTTCTTT
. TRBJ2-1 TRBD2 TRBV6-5 CASTPESGGQFEQFF TGTGCCAGCACCCCTGAGAGCGGGGGGCAGTTCGAACAGTTCTTC
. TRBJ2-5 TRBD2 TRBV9 CASSVGTSGLLYQETQYF TGTGCCAGCAGCGTTGGGACTAGCGGACTTTTGTACCAAGAGACCCAGTACTTC
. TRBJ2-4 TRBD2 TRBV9 CASSVALGRDGNIQYF TGTGCCAGCAGCGTAGCTCTCGGGAGGGATGGAAACATTCAGTACTTC
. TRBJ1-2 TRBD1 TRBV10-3 CAISPGQGFSGYTF TGTGCCATCAGTCCCGGACAGGGGTTTAGTGGCTACACCTTC
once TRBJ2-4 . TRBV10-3 CAISLGGAKNIQYF TGTGCCATCAGCTTAGGGGGAGCCAAAAACATTCAGTACTTC
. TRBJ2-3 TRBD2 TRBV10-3 CAIRAGREADTQYF TGTGCCATCAGAGCAGGGAGGGAGGCAGATACGCAGTATTTT
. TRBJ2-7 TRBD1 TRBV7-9 CASSSNTGTGDSYEQYF TGTGCCAGCAGCTCAAACACCGGGACAGGCGACTCCTACGAGCAGTACTTC
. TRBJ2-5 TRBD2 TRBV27 CASSPGWRAGGRETQYF TGTGCCAGCAGTCCTGGGTGGCGAGCGGGGGGTCGGGAGACCCAGTACTTC
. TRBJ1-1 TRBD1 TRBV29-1 CSVGAQGPNTEAFF TGCAGCGTTGGGGCACAGGGGCCCAACACTGAGGCTTTCTTT
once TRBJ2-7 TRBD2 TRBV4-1 CASSQEWGGSYEQYF TGCGCCAGCAGCCAAGAATGGGGGGGATCCTACGAGCAGTACTTC
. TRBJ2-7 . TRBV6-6 CASSYRQASYEQYF TGTGCCAGCAGTTACCGACAGGCCTCCTACGAGCAGTACTTC